This TCR beta chain is from a study of T cells after yellow fever vaccination. UMIs and a universal primer site were added when TCR cDNA was made by 5'RACE template switching. TCRdb called the 5' RACE reads again in MiXCR, with one record for every CDR3 protein. The table includes 300,000 or so distinct CDR3 sequences, 3% to 4.5% detected once. CDR1 is DFQATT and CDR2 is SNEGSKA in the germline V gene (reference sequence). V was trimmed by 0 bases and J by 2 bases, leaving 8 bases between them. This CDR3 spans 13 amino acids. Findings and caveats of the study: It was the secondary response that reached its peak faster, day 5 versus 15, but it was weaker. It was a small share of clonotypes that appeared in both CD4 and CD8 compartments. Once the booster was given, most primary-vaccination clones reappeared, at about 97% for CD4 and roughly 90% for CD8.

This clonotype has just a few counts. No antigen is known for it. The chain couples TRBV20-1 to TRBJ2-7, with D unclear. The sequence was obtained from a man between 18 and 35 years old who received the YFV17D yellow fever vaccine. This material consisted of PBMCs, taken 5 days after the yellow fever booster vaccination. The CDR3 region is CSARERRTYEQYF. In DNA, the CDR3 is TGCAGTGCTAGAGAACGGAGAACCTACGAGCAGTACTTC.